This T cell receptor beta chain was obtained from a study of T cells in localized non-small cell lung cancer. TCRdb's copy holds only in-frame clones and misses some; the assay was immunoSEQ multiplex PCR. Among 1,800 or so clones listed, 35% to 55% were seen once. Only a few counts were recorded for this clone. Its antigen is still unknown. CDR3 length: 17 residues. CDR1 SGHNT and CDR2 YENEEA come from the germline V gene. The V end lost 2 bases, the J end lost 4 bases, and 18 bases lay between the germline ends. Whole-study findings and limits: The appearance of a median approximately 55 of the top 100 tumor clones was seen in adjacent lung. Overall survival was longer when the density of T cells in the blood was higher. A single tumor region was sequenced, leaving heterogeneity possible. Uninvolved nearby lung showed the greatest T cell clonality, exceeding that found in tumor.

This receptor was identified in a male donor older than 55 with stage II lung adenocarcinoma. Sequenced material: lung tumor tissue, taken before any cancer treatment. The chain carries TRBV11-3 and TRBJ2-1, with D perhaps matching TRBD2 (6 bases). CDR3: CASSLLSGTGAYNEQFF. Here the CDR3 DNA reads TGTGCCAGCAGCTTACTCTCCGGGACTGGGGCTTACAATGAGCAGTTCTTC.